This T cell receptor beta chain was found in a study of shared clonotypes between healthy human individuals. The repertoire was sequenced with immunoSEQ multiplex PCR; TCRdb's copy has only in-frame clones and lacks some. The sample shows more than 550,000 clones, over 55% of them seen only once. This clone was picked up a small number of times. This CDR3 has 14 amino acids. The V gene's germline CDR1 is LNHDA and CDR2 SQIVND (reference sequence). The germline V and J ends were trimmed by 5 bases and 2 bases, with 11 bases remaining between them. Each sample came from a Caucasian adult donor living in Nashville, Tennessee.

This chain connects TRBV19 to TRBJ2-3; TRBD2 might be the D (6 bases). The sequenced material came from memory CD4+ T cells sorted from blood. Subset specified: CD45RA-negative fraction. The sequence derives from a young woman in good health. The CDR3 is CASSGGAYTDTQYF. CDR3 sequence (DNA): TGTGCCAGTAGTGGCGGGGCATACACAGATACGCAGTATTTT.